This T cell receptor beta chain emerged from a study of blood T cells in healthy people across ages. Together with a sample-barcoded 5' primer, a J-beta primer mix was included in a second PCR lasting roughly 6 to 12 cycles. TCRdb re-called the 5' RACE reads with MiXCR, one entry per CDR3 protein. The sample carries 700,000 to 1,000,000 distinct CDR3 sequences, roughly 44% recorded once. The CDR3 runs to 13 residues. This clonotype was seen only once. This receptor was identified in a man between 60 and 75 years old in good health. V gene TRBV21-1 combines with J gene TRBJ2-5; the table's TRBD1 call for D was not verified on the DNA. TRBV21-1 is recorded as a pseudogene. The material sequenced was blood. The chain's CDR3 is CASGPIGGETQYF. The CDR3 region has the DNA TGTGCCAGCGGCCCCATCGGGGGGGAGACCCAGTACTTC.